The 25 T cell receptor beta chains in this list originate from one sample, sequenced in a study of T cells in Graves' hyperthyroidism and ophthalmopathy. RNA transcripts were the template for amplifying TCR beta CDR3 regions. TCR CDR3 underwent first-round RT-PCR with the HTBI primer set. TCRdb redid the calling of the multiplex PCR reads with MiXCR, one entry per CDR3 protein. This sample has about 500,000 distinct CDR3 sequences, with approximately 14% found just once. Sequencing was performed on blood. These receptors all stem from a woman between 18 and 29 years old with Graves' hyperthyroidism.

This clonotype was detected many times. The chain has TRBV19 and TRBJ2-3; D may be TRBD1 (6 bases). Trimming shortened V by 3 bases and J by 4 bases, and 14 bases separated the two germline ends. Germline assignment: CDR1 LNHDA and CDR2 SQIVND (reference sequence). The CDR3 extends over 15 amino acids. In DNA, the CDR3 is TGTGCCAGTAGTATTTCGTCCAGGGGATCAGATACGCAGTATTTT. Encoded protein: CASSISSRGSDTQYF.

The table lists this clonotype with many counts. The chain combines TRBV19 with TRBJ2-7; 8 bases match TRBD1. The CDR3 consists of 16 residues. The J segment lost 3 bases and the V segment lost 8 bases, leaving 15 bases of the junction unmatched. The V gene's germline CDR1 is LNHDA and CDR2 SQIVND (reference sequence). CDR3 nucleotide sequence: TGTGCCAGTGCTCTCGGGACAGGTTTGATGAGCTACGAGCAGTACTTC. It translates to CASALGTGLMSYEQYF.

This clonotype was counted ten times or more. The chain has TRBV20-1 and TRBJ2-1; TRBD2 agrees at 7 bases. The CDR3 runs to 12 residues. Germline lookup yields CDR1 DFQATT and CDR2 SNEGSKA (reference sequence). V lost 3 bases, J lost 10 bases, and 6 bases stayed unmatched. CDR3 sequence: CSARGGGDEQFF. CDR3 sequence (DNA): TGCAGTGCTAGGGGGGGGGGAGACGAGCAGTTCTTC.

In this sample, this clonotype turned up a few times. The chain recombines TRBV19 with TRBJ2-1, with TRBD2 matching over 11 bases. Germline assignment: CDR1 LNHDA and CDR2 SQIVND (reference sequence). J was trimmed by 8 bases and V by 4 bases; bases with no gene match: 7. CDR3 size: 15 residues. DNA for the CDR3: TGTGCCAGTAGTAATGGAGGACTAGCGGGCGATGAGCAGTTCTTC. It codes for CASSNGGLAGDEQFF.

This clonotype was detected only a few times. The J gene is TRBJ1-2, the V gene TRBV29-1; perhaps TRBD1 as D (6 bases). Trimming pared 1 base from V and 7 bases from J, leaving 13 bases between. The CDR3 is 13 residues long. The V gene's germline CDR1 is SQVTM and CDR2 ANQGSEA. CDR3 DNA sequence: TGCAGCGTTGAAGGAGGGGGTGTAGCTGGCTACACCTTC. This sequence encodes CSVEGGGVAGYTF.

There are many counts of this clonotype. The chain couples TRBV10-2 to TRBJ2-5; D is possibly TRBD2 (7 bases). The V gene's germline CDR1 is WSHSY and CDR2 SAAADI. CDR3 size: 13 residues. Trimming took off 5 bases at V and 5 bases at J, with 12 bases between the two ends. The CDR3 DNA reads as TGCGCCAGCAGTCGGGGGGCGCGGGAGACCCAGTACTTC. Its protein is CASSRGARETQYF.

This clonotype was observed at least ten times. The chain combines TRBV6-1 with TRBJ1-2; 8 nucleotides match TRBD1. V was clipped by 6 bases and J by 2 bases; unmatched bases: 8. Germline V gene lookup returns CDR1 MNHNS and CDR2 SASEGT. This CDR3 is built from 15 residues. The CDR3 nucleotides are TGTGCCAGCAGGCCCACAGGGGGGAAAAACTATGGCTACACCTTC. Amino acids: CASRPTGGKNYGYTF.

This clonotype was recorded many times. CDR3 sequence: CSARYSGRANTGELFF. As DNA, the CDR3 is TGCAGTGCTCGATACAGCGGGAGGGCGAACACCGGGGAGCTGTTTTTT. This chain uses TRBV20-1 with TRBJ2-2, with 10 nucleotides matching TRBD2. The V segment lost 5 bases and the J segment 0 bases; nucleotides outside the gene matches: 6. The CDR3 runs to 16 residues. Germline CDR1 reads DFQATT; CDR2 reads SNEGSKA (reference sequence).

Ten or more counts support this clonotype. This chain connects TRBV11-2 to TRBJ2-7; 9 nucleotides agree with TRBD2. Germline V lookup: CDR1 SGHAT, CDR2 FQNNGV. With 4 bases clipped from V and 7 bases from J, the junction kept 8 bases outside the gene matches. This CDR3 comprises 14 residues. The CDR3 loop reads CASSSTLAGGEQYV. CDR3 nucleotides: TGTGCCAGCAGCTCCACCCTCGCGGGGGGGGAGCAGTACGTC.

This clonotype occurred a few times. This chain links TRBV5-5 with TRBJ2-5; D is ambiguous. The V end was cut by 1 base, the J end by 0 bases, with 13 bases between. The CDR3 has 16 residues. Looked up from germline, CDR1 is SGHKS and CDR2 is YYEKEE (reference sequence). This CDR3 reads CASSLRRARYQETQYF. CDR3 in DNA: TGTGCCAGCAGCTTGAGAAGGGCAAGGTACCAAGAGACCCAGTACTTC.

This clonotype has more than one count but fewer than ten. This chain connects TRBV30 to TRBJ2-3; TRBD1 might be the D (5 bases). This CDR3 comprises 14 residues. CDR1 is GTSNPN and CDR2 is SVGIG in the germline V gene (reference sequence). The germline V and J ends were trimmed by 0 bases and 4 bases, with 11 bases remaining between them. CDR3 amino acids: CAWSVKGASDTQYF. The CDR3 DNA is TGTGCCTGGAGTGTAAAAGGGGCGTCAGATACGCAGTATTTT.

This clonotype was recorded many times. The chain combines TRBV19 with TRBJ1-2; the D gene is possibly TRBD1 (5 bases). The CDR3 is 14 residues long. The germline V and J ends were trimmed by 5 bases and 4 bases, with 14 bases remaining between them. CDR1 is LNHDA, CDR2 SQIVND, per germline (reference sequence). Here the CDR3 reads CASSEQDLGYGYTF. CDR3 nucleotides: TGTGCCAGTAGTGAACAGGACTTGGGCTATGGCTACACCTTC.

This clonotype was recorded many times. Here the CDR3 DNA reads TGTGCCAGCAGTCCCCCTAGCGGGGGACACAATGAGCAGTTCTTC. Its translation: CASSPPSGGHNEQFF. The gene calls are TRBV6-2 or TRBV6-3 and TRBJ2-1, with 10 bases identical to TRBD2. Germline-derived CDR1 and CDR2 are MNHEY and SVGEGT. With V trimmed by 5 bases and J by 5 bases, 6 bases remained unmatched. This CDR3 region has 15 residues.

This clonotype was counted many times. The V and J genes are TRBV18 and TRBJ2-3, with unresolved D. CDR1 and CDR2 (germline): KGHSH, LQKENI. Trimming pared 5 bases from V and 1 base from J, leaving 4 bases between. This CDR3 is built from 12 residues. The CDR3, as DNA: TGTGCCAGCTCATTCCGCACAGATACGCAGTATTTT. Translated: CASSFRTDTQYF.

This clonotype was observed at least ten times. This chain uses TRBV6-2 or TRBV6-3 with TRBJ2-7, with no clear D. The germline V gene encodes CDR1 MNHEY and CDR2 SVGEGT. V gave up 2 bases and J gave up 2 bases, with 7 bases separating them. The CDR3 loop spans 13 amino acids. CDR3 nucleotide sequence: TGTGCCAGCAGTTACACGGAAACCTACGAGCAGTACGTC. Its protein is CASSYTETYEQYV.

This clonotype has ten or more counts. The chain is built from TRBV10-3 and TRBJ2-7; 12 nucleotides align to TRBD1. Germline V gene sequence: CDR1 ENHRY, CDR2 SYGVKD. Trimming at V came to 7 bases and at J to 6 bases, leaving 4 bases not matched to a gene. The CDR3 loop spans 13 amino acids. The CDR3 region has the DNA TGTGCCATCACGGGACAGGGGGCTGGCGAGCAGTACTTC. It encodes CAITGQGAGEQYF.

V usage is TRBV6-1 and J usage is TRBJ1-1; 8 bases agree with TRBD1. V was pared by 4 bases and J by 7 bases, with 8 bases of the junction left unmatched. This CDR3 region has 14 residues. Germline V gene lookup returns CDR1 MNHNS and CDR2 SASEGT. As DNA, the CDR3 is TGTGCCAGCAGTGTCGGGACAGGTCACTTTGAAGCTTTCTTT. Its translation: CASSVGTGHFEAFF.

This clonotype was counted many times. As DNA, the CDR3 is TGTGCCAGCAGAACCCGGGGGCCGTCTAATTCACCCCTCCACTTT. This sequence encodes CASRTRGPSNSPLHF. V usage is TRBV2 and J usage is TRBJ1-6; weak D call: TRBD1 (6 bases). This CDR3 spans 15 amino acids. The ends were cut back, 6 bases at V and 6 bases at J, with 15 bases in the middle. Germline V gene lookup returns CDR1 SNHLY and CDR2 FYNNEI.

This clonotype was detected many times. This chain joins TRBV29-1 and TRBJ2-1; D is ambiguous. The CDR3 length is 15 residues. V was shortened by 5 bases and J by 0 bases, with 14 bases between the two germline ends. CDR1 is SQVTM, CDR2 ANQGSEA, per germline. The CDR3 coding sequence is TGCAGCGTTCCCCTAGGGTCCAGCTCCTACAATGAGCAGTTCTTC. As protein: CSVPLGSSSYNEQFF.

This clonotype came up many times. V is TRBV3-1 and J is TRBJ2-7; TRBD2 might be the D (5 bases). CDR3 size: 15 residues. Germline V CDR1 and CDR2: LGHDT, YNNKEL (reference sequence). Trimming pared 1 base from V and 9 bases from J, leaving 19 bases between. The CDR3 loop is CASSQVRASLLGQYF. CDR3 nucleotide sequence: TGTGCCAGCAGCCAAGTTCGGGCTAGCCTCCTGGGGCAGTACTTC.

This clonotype turned up a few times. The rearrangement joins TRBV3-1 to TRBJ1-2; D not certain. Trimming removed 0 bases from V and 9 bases from J, with 11 bases in between. The length of the CDR3 is 13 residues. Germline V gene data show CDR1 as LGHDT and CDR2 as YNNKEL (reference sequence). CDR3 sequence: CASSQEGGDRYTF. For the CDR3, the DNA is TGTGCCAGCAGCCAAGAGGGCGGCGATCGCTACACCTTC. The full variable domain, with the rest looked up from reference TRBV3-1 and TRBJ1-2, is DTAVSQTPKYLVTQMGNDKSIKCEQNLGHDTMYWYKQDSKKFLKIMFSYNNKELIINETVPNRFSPKSPDKAHLNLHINSLELGDSAVYFCASSQEGGDRYTFGSGTRLTVV.

At least ten counts were recorded for this clonotype. The CDR3 loop is CASRLAGGPYNEQFF. For the CDR3, the DNA is TGTGCCAGCAGACTAGCGGGAGGTCCCTACAATGAGCAGTTCTTC. The J gene is TRBJ2-1, the V gene TRBV12-3 or TRBV12-4; TRBD2 matches 12 bases. The length of the CDR3 is 15 residues. V lost 6 bases to trimming and J lost 2 bases; unmatched junction nucleotides: 2.

This clonotype was recorded many times. This chain uses TRBV6-2 or TRBV6-3 with TRBJ2-2; no clear D. CDR1 is MNHEY, CDR2 SVGEGT, per germline. This CDR3 spans 15 amino acids. The V gene lost 2 bases and the J gene lost 4 bases, with 11 bases spanning the gap. The CDR3: CASSYGVMGTGELFF. The CDR3 DNA sequence: TGTGCCAGCAGTTACGGGGTAATGGGCACCGGGGAGCTGTTTTTT.

This clonotype showed up just a few times. The rearrangement links TRBV7-9 to TRBJ1-1, with D uncertain. Trimming pared 7 bases from V and 6 bases from J, leaving 18 bases between. This CDR3 region has 14 residues. CDR1 and CDR2 from the germline V gene are SEHNR and FQNEAQ (reference sequence). The CDR3 DNA sequence: TGTGCCAGCACCCCGCCTCCGTATGGGGCTGAAGCTTTCTTT. Translating gives CASTPPPYGAEAFF.

This rearrangement joins TRBV11-2 to TRBJ2-1; 8 nucleotides line up with TRBD1. Per the germline V gene, CDR1 is SGHAT and CDR2 is FQNNGV. CDR3 length equals 17 residues. With V trimmed by 6 bases and J by 1 base, 11 bases remained unmatched. The CDR3, as DNA: TGTGCCAGCAGTTTTTCCAGGGGGCCTGAATCCTACAATGAGCAGTTCTTC. Its translation is CASSFSRGPESYNEQFF. Filled out from reference TRBV11-2 and TRBJ2-1, the complete variable domain reads EAGVAQSPRYKIIEKRQSVAFWCNPISGHATLYWYQQILGQGPKLLIQFQNNGVVDDSQLPKDRFSAERLKGVDSTLKIQPAKLEDSAVYLCASSFSRGPESYNEQFFGPGTRLTVL.